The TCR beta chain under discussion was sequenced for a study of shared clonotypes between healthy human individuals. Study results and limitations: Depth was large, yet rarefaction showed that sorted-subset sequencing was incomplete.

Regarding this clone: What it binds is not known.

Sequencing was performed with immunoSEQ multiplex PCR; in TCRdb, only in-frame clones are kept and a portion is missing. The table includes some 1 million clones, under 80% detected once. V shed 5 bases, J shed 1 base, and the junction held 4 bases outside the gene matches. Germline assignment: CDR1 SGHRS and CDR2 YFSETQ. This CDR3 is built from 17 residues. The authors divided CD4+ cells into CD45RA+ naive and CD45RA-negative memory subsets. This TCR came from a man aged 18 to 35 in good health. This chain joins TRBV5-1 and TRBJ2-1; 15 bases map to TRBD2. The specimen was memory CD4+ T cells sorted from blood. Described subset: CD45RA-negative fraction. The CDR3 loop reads CASRGTSGRRSYNEQFF. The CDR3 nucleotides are TGCGCCAGCAGGGGGACTAGCGGGAGGCGTTCCTACAATGAGCAGTTCTTC.